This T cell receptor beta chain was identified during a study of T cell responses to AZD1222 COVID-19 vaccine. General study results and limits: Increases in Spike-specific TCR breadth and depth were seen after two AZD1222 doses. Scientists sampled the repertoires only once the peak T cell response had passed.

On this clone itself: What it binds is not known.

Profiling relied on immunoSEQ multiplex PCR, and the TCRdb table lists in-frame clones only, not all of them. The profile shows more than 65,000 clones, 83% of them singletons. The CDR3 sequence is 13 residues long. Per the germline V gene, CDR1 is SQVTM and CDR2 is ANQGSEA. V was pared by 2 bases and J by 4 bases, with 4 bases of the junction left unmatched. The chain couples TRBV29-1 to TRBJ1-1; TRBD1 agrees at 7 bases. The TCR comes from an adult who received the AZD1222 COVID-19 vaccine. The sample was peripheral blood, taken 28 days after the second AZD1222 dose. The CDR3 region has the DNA TGCAGCGTTGAACAGGGGGAAGTCACTGAAGCTTTCTTT. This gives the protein CSVEQGEVTEAFF.